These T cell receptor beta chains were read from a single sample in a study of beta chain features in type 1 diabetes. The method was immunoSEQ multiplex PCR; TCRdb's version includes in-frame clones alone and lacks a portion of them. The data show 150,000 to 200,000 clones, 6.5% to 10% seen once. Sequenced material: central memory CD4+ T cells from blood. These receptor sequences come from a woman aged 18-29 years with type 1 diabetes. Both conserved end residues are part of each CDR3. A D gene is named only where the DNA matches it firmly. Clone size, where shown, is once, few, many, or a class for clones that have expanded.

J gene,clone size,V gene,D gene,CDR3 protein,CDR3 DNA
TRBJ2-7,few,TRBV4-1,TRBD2,CASSQDGLAENYEQYF,TGCGCCAGCAGCCAAGACGGGCTAGCGGAAAACTACGAGCAGTACTTC
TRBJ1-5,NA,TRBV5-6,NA,CASSLGGGVQPQHF,TGTGCCAGCAGCTTGGGGGGGGGCGTTCAGCCCCAGCATTTT
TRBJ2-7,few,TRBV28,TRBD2,CASTAGASGNYEQYF,TGTGCCAGCACCGCTGGGGCTAGCGGTAACTACGAGCAGTACTTC
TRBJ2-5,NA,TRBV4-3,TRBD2,CASSPHLAGGPETQYF,TGCGCCAGCAGCCCACACCTAGCGGGAGGGCCGGAGACCCAGTACTTC
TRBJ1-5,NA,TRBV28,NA,CASRKQGGNQPQHF,TGTGCCAGCAGGAAACAGGGCGGCAATCAGCCCCAGCATTTT
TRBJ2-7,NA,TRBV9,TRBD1,CASSVGGTGAHEQYF,TGTGCCAGCAGCGTCGGAGGGACAGGGGCCCACGAGCAGTACTTC
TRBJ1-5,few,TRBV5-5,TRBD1,CASSQGAGNQPQHF,TGTGCCAGCAGTCAGGGGGCGGGCAATCAGCCCCAGCATTTT
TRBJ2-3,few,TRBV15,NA,CATSRVNSANTQYF,TGTGCCACCAGCAGAGTTAACTCCGCGAATACGCAGTATTTT
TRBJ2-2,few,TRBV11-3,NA,CASSLARGRHTGELFF,TGTGCCAGCAGCTTAGCCCGGGGAAGGCACACCGGGGAGCTGTTTTTT
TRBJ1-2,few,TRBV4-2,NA,CASSHELDRSNYGYTF,TGTGCCAGCAGCCACGAACTAGACAGGTCTAACTATGGCTACACCTTC
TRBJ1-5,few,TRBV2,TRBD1,CASRIDRVDQPQHF,TGTGCCAGCAGGATCGACAGGGTGGATCAGCCCCAGCATTTT
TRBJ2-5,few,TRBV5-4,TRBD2,CASSPGPAAGGPGETQYF,TGTGCCAGCAGCCCGGGGCCGGCAGCGGGAGGGCCGGGGGAGACCCAGTACTTC
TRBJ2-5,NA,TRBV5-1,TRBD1,CASSLWDRGTQETQYF,TGCGCCAGCAGCCTTTGGGACAGGGGGACCCAAGAGACCCAGTACTTC
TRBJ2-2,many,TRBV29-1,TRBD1,CSGRQGTDTGELFF,TGCAGCGGTCGACAGGGAACGGACACCGGGGAGCTGTTTTTT
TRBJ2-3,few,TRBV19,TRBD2,CASTEASGLVGTQYF,TGTGCCAGTACTGAGGCTAGCGGGCTAGTTGGTACGCAGTATTTT
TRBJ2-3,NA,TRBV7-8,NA,CASRSASSSDTQYF,TGTGCCAGCAGGTCTGCATCAAGCTCAGATACGCAGTATTTT
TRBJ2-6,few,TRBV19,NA,CASSSDRSGANVLTF,TGTGCCAGTAGTAGCGACAGGTCTGGGGCCAACGTCCTGACTTTC
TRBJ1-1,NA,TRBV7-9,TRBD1,CASSLRDRVSEAFF,TGTGCCAGCAGCTTACGGGACAGGGTCTCTGAAGCTTTCTTT
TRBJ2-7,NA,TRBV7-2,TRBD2,CASSLEAGSSYEQYF,TGTGCCAGCAGCTTAGAAGCGGGAAGCTCCTACGAGCAGTACTTC
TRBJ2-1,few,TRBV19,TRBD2,CASSIQRGKNEQFF,TGTGCCAGTAGTATCCAGCGGGGGAAAAATGAGCAGTTCTTC
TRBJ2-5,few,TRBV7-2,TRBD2,CASSSGLEAKTQYF,TGTGCCAGCAGCTCCGGACTAGAAGCAAAGACCCAGTACTTC
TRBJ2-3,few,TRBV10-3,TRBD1,CATWKGASTDTQYF,TGTGCCACCTGGAAGGGGGCGTCCACAGATACGCAGTATTTT
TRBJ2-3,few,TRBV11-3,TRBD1,CASSSDRLTQYF,TGTGCCAGCAGCTCGGACAGGCTAACGCAGTATTTT
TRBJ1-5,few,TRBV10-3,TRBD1,CAISPGQGTGQPQHF,TGTGCCATCAGTCCGGGACAGGGGACGGGTCAGCCCCAGCATTTT
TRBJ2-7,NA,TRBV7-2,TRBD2,CASSRRGGRITYEQYF,TGTGCCAGCAGCCGGCGGGGGGGCCGGATAACCTACGAGCAGTACTTC
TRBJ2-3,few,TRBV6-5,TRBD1,CASLQGAPDTQYF,TGTGCCAGCCTACAGGGGGCCCCAGATACGCAGTATTTT
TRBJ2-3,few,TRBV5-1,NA,CASSSSTDTQYF,TGCGCCAGCAGCTCTAGCACAGATACGCAGTATTTT
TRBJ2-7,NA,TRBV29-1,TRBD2,CSAGTSGSYEQYF,TGCAGCGCCGGGACTAGCGGGAGCTACGAGCAGTACTTC
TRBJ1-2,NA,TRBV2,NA,CASSEAQGPGLPGYTF,TGTGCCAGCAGTGAAGCGCAGGGCCCGGGCCTCCCGGGCTACACCTTC
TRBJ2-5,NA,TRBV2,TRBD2,CASSGSSGGQETQYF,TGTGCCAGCAGTGGATCATCGGGGGGCCAAGAGACCCAGTACTTC
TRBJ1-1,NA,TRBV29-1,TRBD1,CSGGQGAQNTEAFF,TGCAGCGGCGGACAGGGGGCGCAAAACACTGAAGCTTTCTTT
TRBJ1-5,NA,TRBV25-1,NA,CASSDSPGQPQHF,TGTGCCAGCAGTGATTCACCGGGTCAGCCCCAGCATTTT
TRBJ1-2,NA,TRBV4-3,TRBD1,CASSQDHRGSYGYTF,TGCGCCAGCAGCCAAGATCACAGGGGATCCTATGGCTACACCTTC
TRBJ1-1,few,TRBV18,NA,CASSGPEMNTEAFF,TGTGCCAGCTCAGGGCCAGAGATGAACACTGAAGCTTTCTTT
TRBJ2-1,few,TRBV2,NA,CASRGREYNEQFF,TGTGCCAGCAGGGGCCGGGAGTACAATGAGCAGTTCTTC
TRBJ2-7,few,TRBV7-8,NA,CASSNKFGSSSYEQYF,TGTGCCAGCAGCAACAAGTTTGGGAGCAGCTCCTACGAGCAGTACTTC
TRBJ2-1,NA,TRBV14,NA,CASSPQRTPHNEQFF,TGTGCCAGCAGCCCCCAGCGGACGCCGCACAATGAGCAGTTCTTC
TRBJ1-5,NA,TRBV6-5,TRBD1,CASSSRGEQPQHF,TGTGCCAGCAGTTCCAGGGGGGAACAGCCCCAGCATTTT
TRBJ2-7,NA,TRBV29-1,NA,CSVEGGLKSEQYF,TGCAGCGTTGAAGGGGGACTGAAGAGCGAGCAGTACTTC
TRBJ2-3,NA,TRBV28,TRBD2,CASSSPQAGSTDTQYF,TGTGCCAGCAGTTCGCCCCAAGCGGGATCCACAGATACGCAGTATTTT
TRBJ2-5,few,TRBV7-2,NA,CASSFQGRETQYF,TGTGCCAGCAGCTTCCAGGGTCGCGAGACCCAGTACTTC
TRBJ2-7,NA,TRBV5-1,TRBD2,CASSLQGLAGGYEQYF,TGCGCCAGCAGCTTGCAAGGACTAGCGGGAGGTTACGAGCAGTACTTC
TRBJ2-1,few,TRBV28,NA,CASSSIIYEQFF,TGTGCCAGCAGTTCTATCATCTATGAGCAGTTCTTC
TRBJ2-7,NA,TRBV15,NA,CATSTPKGRSYEQYF,TGTGCCACCAGCACCCCAAAAGGCAGGTCCTACGAGCAGTACTTC
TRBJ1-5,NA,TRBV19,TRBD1,CASTGQANQPQHF,TGTGCCAGTACCGGACAGGCCAATCAGCCCCAGCATTTT
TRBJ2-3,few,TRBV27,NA,CASNLPGTDTQYF,TGTGCCAGCAATCTCCCGGGGACAGATACGCAGTATTTT
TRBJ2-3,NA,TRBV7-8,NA,CASSNRLEDTQYF,TGTGCCAGCAGCAACCGACTAGAAGATACGCAGTATTTT
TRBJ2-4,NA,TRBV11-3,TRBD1,CASSYSWTGGHSNIQYF,TGTGCCAGCAGCTACAGCTGGACAGGGGGGCACTCAAACATTCAGTACTTC
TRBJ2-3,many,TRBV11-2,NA,CASSVLALADTQYF,TGTGCCAGCAGCGTACTAGCATTGGCAGATACGCAGTATTTT
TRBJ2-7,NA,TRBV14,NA,CASSIGTLYEQYF,TGTGCCAGCAGTATTGGGACTCTCTACGAGCAGTACTTC
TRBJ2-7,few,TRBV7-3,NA,CASSPRDYEQYF,TGTGCCAGCAGCCCCCGGGACTACGAGCAGTACTTC
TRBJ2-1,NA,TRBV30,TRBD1,CAWSQTGTGTYNEQFF,TGTGCCTGGAGTCAAACCGGGACAGGAACCTACAATGAGCAGTTCTTC
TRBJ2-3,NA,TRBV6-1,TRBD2,CAIAGGRTTDTQYF,TGTGCCATCGCGGGGGGGCGGACCACAGATACGCAGTATTTT
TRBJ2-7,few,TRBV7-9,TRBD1,CASSWTGNGEQYF,TGTGCCAGCAGCTGGACAGGGAACGGCGAGCAGTACTTC
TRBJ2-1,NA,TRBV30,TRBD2,CAWTLGLAGGRDEQFF,TGTGCCTGGACATTAGGACTAGCGGGAGGTAGGGATGAGCAGTTCTTC
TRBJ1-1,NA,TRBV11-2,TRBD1,CASSRGTGIEAFF,TGTGCCAGCAGCCGCGGGACAGGCATTGAAGCTTTCTTT
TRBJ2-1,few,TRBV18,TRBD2,CASSPNAGGVPNEQFF,TGTGCCAGCTCACCAAACGCGGGGGGAGTTCCCAATGAGCAGTTCTTC
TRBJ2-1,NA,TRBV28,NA,CASSSRTGVSSYNEQFF,TGTGCCAGCAGTTCCCGAACGGGGGTGAGCTCCTACAATGAGCAGTTCTTC
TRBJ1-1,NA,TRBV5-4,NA,CASSLGHRVGEAFF,TGTGCCAGCAGCTTGGGGCACAGGGTGGGTGAAGCTTTCTTT